This T cell receptor (beta chain) was sequenced in a study of T cell responses to AZD1222 COVID-19 vaccine. Points from the study as a whole: With dominance at 160-218 and 743-854, vaccine-associated CD4 TCRs spanned spike. It was only after the peak T cell response that any repertoires were sampled. Within unmutated variant regions lay the reported targets of nearly half of spike-specific TCRs.

For this clone: The antigen is unknown.

Germline trimming cut 7 bases from V and 6 bases from J; bases unmatched to any gene: 11. Germline-derived CDR1 and CDR2 are MNHEY and SVGAGI. This CDR3 has 15 residues. Analyses pooled second doses at about 4 or about 12 weeks. Method: immunoSEQ multiplex PCR; TCRdb's copy keeps in-frame clones and lacks some. The data show 150,000 to 200,000 clones, 92% seen once. The V and J genes are TRBV6-5 and TRBJ2-1, with TRBD1 identical over 8 bases. The specimen comprised peripheral blood, sampled 28 days after the second AZD1222 dose. The sequence was obtained from an adult who received the AZD1222 COVID-19 vaccine. The CDR3 loop reads CASTSQGARGNEQFF. In nucleotides, the CDR3 is TGTGCCAGCACCTCCCAGGGGGCGCGGGGCAATGAGCAGTTCTTC.